The source of this TCR beta chain is a study of T cells after yellow fever vaccination (dated by TCRdb to between 2019 and 2020). Looking at the study overall: The SMART-Seq v4 Ultra Low Input RNA kit was used to prepare libraries from fractions with low cell numbers. Blood samples were taken at several timepoints before and after primary and secondary immunization, and bulk PBMC replicates and cell subsets were isolated. Two healthy male donors, one aged 18 to 30 and one aged 30 to 40 years, made up the cohort. To follow T-cell clones before and after primary and booster YFV17D yellow fever vaccination, bulk TCR alpha and beta repertoires were sequenced over time.

The treatment or condition label of this sample denotes: live attenuated yellow fever vaccine strain. A standard Ficoll-Paque protocol was used to isolate PBMCs from peripheral blood. Dynabeads CD4 and CD8 positive selection kits were used to isolate the CD4 and CD8 T-cell fractions. TriZol was used to extract RNA from bulk PBMCs, from CD4 and CD8 fractions, and from dextramer-positive and dextramer-negative fractions. TCR cDNA was made using 5'RACE template switching, a step that added a universal primer site and unique molecular identifiers. Priming of cDNA synthesis was performed from both the TCR alpha and TCR beta constant segments. Two PCR steps were used to amplify libraries, with sample barcodes and sequencing adapters being added in the second step. Sequencing of libraries was performed on Illumina HiSeq 2500 (2x100 bp) or NovaSeq (2x150 bp). On the authors' methods: MIGEC was used to demultiplex reads and collapse the reads into UMI consensus sequences, and MiXCR was used for V(D)J alignment. Vaccine-responding clonotypes were identified with edgeR using replicate PBMC samples, with FDR below 0.01 and a log2 fold change above 5 up to day 15 being required. Each bulk clonotype was labeled CD4 or CD8 based on which sequenced repertoire, CD4 or CD8, contained the clonotype at higher abundance. The public reads were reprocessed in TCRdb via fastp at Q25 and MiXCR, keeping in-frame beta chains. Rows merge per CDR3 protein into single entries with the most common DNA and genes. TCRdb assigned the V and J calls; the authors' analysis was not used. The sample records more than 95,000 distinct CDR3 sequences, around 7.7% of which are singletons. 2.5% of the sample is taken by the ten largest.

The paper's findings and limits, for the study overall: A small share of clonotypes was detected in both CD4 and CD8 compartments, with the overlap likely arising from convergent recombination. After the booster, most of the clones that had expanded following primary vaccination were detected again (just under 97% of CD4 and 85% to 90% of CD8), which suggests that memory was broadly maintained. Compared with the primary T-cell response, the secondary T-cell response was faster but weaker, reaching its peak on day 5 rather than on day 15. Only a couple of donors were included in the study, so the extent to which the findings can be generalized is limited. Because abundant contaminating clonotypes from the bulk population could be contained in FACS-sorted repertoires, computational filtering was required.

CDR1 is given as SGHRS and CDR2 as YFSETQ, both from the germline V gene. There are 15 amino acids in the CDR3, from cysteine to phenylalanine inclusive. Solely the CDR3 DNA is kept, with 45 bases framed from the first base. V trim: 4 bases; J trim: 7 bases; unmatched bases: 9. This clonotype was detected ten times or more. It lacks a known antigen. Base qualities were left out, and no much larger clone turns up one base away. The material sequenced was CD4+ T cells sorted from PBMCs, taken around 10 days after the first yellow fever vaccination. In this chain, TRBV5-1 is recombined with TRBJ2-2; 8 of the junction bases match TRBD1. The sequence derives from a young man who received the YFV17D yellow fever vaccine. The CDR3 reads CASSPGQGAFGELFF. The DNA sequence is as follows: TGCGCCAGCAGCCCCGGGCAGGGGGCGTTCGGGGAGCTGTTTTTT.